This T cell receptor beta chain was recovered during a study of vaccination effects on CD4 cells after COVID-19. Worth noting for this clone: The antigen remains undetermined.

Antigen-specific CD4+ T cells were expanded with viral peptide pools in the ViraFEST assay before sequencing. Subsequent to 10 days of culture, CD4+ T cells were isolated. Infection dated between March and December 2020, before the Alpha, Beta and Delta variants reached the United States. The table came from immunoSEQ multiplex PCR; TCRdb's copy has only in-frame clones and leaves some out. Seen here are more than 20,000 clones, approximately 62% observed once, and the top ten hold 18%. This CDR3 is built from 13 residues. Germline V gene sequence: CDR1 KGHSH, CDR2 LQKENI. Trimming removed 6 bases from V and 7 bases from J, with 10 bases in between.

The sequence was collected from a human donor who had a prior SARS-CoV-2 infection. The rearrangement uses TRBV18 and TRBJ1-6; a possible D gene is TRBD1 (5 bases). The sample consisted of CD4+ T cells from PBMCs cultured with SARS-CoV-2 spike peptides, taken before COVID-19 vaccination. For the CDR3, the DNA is TGTGCCAGCTCTCGGGACCCAAATTCACCCCTCCACTTT. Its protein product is CASSRDPNSPLHF.